The rows below give T cell receptor beta chains drawn from one sample of a study of multiple sclerosis patients with progressive multifocal leukoencephalopathy. Only in-frame clones appear in the TCRdb table, and some are missing; sequencing was by immunoSEQ multiplex PCR. The sample has about 32,000 clones, about 92% seen once; the top ten hold about 1.8%. Sequencing was performed on PBMCs. These receptors all come from a young man with multiple sclerosis. The CDR3 runs from the conserved cysteine through the conserved F or W. A D gene is named only where the DNA matches it firmly. Clone size, where shown, is once, few, many, or a class for clones that have expanded.

D,V,J,size,DNA,CDR3
TRBD2,TRBV7-2,TRBJ2-7,-,TGTGCCAGCAGCTTAGAAAGGCCCGCCGCGGGAGTTATGCCCCACGAGCAGTACTTC,CASSLERPAAGVMPHEQYF
-,TRBV18,TRBJ2-1,-,TGTGCCAGCTCACCCACAACTCTCCGGGACCAGACCTTCTTC,CASSPTTLRDQTFF
TRBD2,TRBV10-2,TRBJ2-7,-,TGCGCCAGCAGTGAGCCGGGGGCGGGAGGCGCCTACGAGCAGTACTTC,CASSEPGAGGAYEQYF
-,TRBV18,TRBJ1-5,-,TGTGCCAGCTCGCTAGCTGATACTATTCAGCCCCAGCATTTT,CASSLADTIQPQHF
-,TRBV5-4,TRBJ1-3,-,TGTGCCAGCAGCTTGGGTTCAGTCATATATTTT,CASSLGSVIYF
-,TRBV11-2,TRBJ1-1,once,TGTGCCAGCAGCTTAGATCCGAGGAACACTGAAGCTTTCTTT,CASSLDPRNTEAFF
-,TRBV6-5,TRBJ1-2,-,TGTGCCAGCAGTTACTCGCTTAATGCCGCAGGGAACACCTTC,CASSYSLNAAGNTF
TRBD1,TRBV7-9,TRBJ2-3,-,TGTGCCAGCAGCCAGGGGGTTGCAGATACGCAGTATTTT,CASSQGVADTQYF
-,TRBV19,TRBJ2-3,-,TGTGCCAGTAGTATAACGCCAAGCACAGATACGCAGTATTTT,CASSITPSTDTQYF
-,TRBV19,TRBJ2-3,-,TGTGCCAGTAGTAAGGGCGCCATAGTTGGAGATACGCAGTATTTT,CASSKGAIVGDTQYF
-,TRBV5-1,TRBJ1-2,-,TGCGCCAGCAGGGCGGCGGCAGCTAACTATGGCTACACCTTC,CASRAAAANYGYTF
-,TRBV5-6,TRBJ2-7,-,TGTGCCAGCAGCCGGGACGGACAAGACTACGAGCAGTACTTC,CASSRDGQDYEQYF
-,TRBV25-1,TRBJ1-4,-,TGTGCCAGCGGAGGTACTGCAACTAATGAAAAACTGTTTTTT,CASGGTATNEKLFF
-,TRBV4-3,TRBJ2-7,-,TGCGCCAGCAGCCAAGGGAAGGGTTTCTCCTACGAGCAGTACTTC,CASSQGKGFSYEQYF
TRBD1,TRBV15,TRBJ2-5,-,TGTGCCACCAGCAGAGTAGGGGGCCGACAAGAGACCCAGTACTTC,CATSRVGGRQETQYF
-,TRBV7-9,TRBJ2-1,-,TGTGCCAGCAGCTTAGGGCGGGACAGTCGCTACAATGAGCAGTTCTTC,CASSLGRDSRYNEQFF
-,TRBV2,TRBJ2-1,-,TGTGCCAGCAAATCCGGGATCAGCTCCTACAATGAGCAGTTCTTC,CASKSGISSYNEQFF
TRBD2,TRBV18,TRBJ2-1,-,TGTGCCAGCTCACACGGACTAGCGGGAAGGAGTTACTACAATGAGCAGTTCTTC,CASSHGLAGRSYYNEQFF
TRBD2,TRBV5-4,TRBJ2-3,few,TGTGCCAGCAGCCCTTGGGGGGGAACAGATACGCAGTATTTT,CASSPWGGTDTQYF
-,TRBV30,TRBJ2-3,-,TGTGCCTGGAGCGCCTCGGATACGCAGTATTTT,CAWSASDTQYF
-,TRBV9,TRBJ1-1,-,TGTGCCAGCAGCGTAGAAGGTGGGGTAGGTACCGGAGCTTTCTTT,CASSVEGGVGTGAFF
TRBD2,TRBV4-1,TRBJ2-3,-,TGCGCCAGCAGCCAGGTAGCGGGGATAACCCGCACAGATACGCAGTATTTT,CASSQVAGITRTDTQYF
-,TRBV19,TRBJ2-3,-,TGTGCCAGTCAGACGGGAGATACGCAGTATTTT,CASQTGDTQYF
TRBD1,TRBV4-1,TRBJ2-3,-,TGCGCCAGCAGCAGGAGGGGGACAGGCAGCACAGATACGCAGTATTTT,CASSRRGTGSTDTQYF
-,TRBV6-5,TRBJ1-1,-,TGTGCCAGCAGGAAGACAGATATGAACACTGAAGCTTTCTTT,CASRKTDMNTEAFF
-,TRBV2,TRBJ1-2,-,TGTGCCAGCAGTGTCCCGTCGAAGAAGAACTATGGCTACACCTTC,CASSVPSKKNYGYTF